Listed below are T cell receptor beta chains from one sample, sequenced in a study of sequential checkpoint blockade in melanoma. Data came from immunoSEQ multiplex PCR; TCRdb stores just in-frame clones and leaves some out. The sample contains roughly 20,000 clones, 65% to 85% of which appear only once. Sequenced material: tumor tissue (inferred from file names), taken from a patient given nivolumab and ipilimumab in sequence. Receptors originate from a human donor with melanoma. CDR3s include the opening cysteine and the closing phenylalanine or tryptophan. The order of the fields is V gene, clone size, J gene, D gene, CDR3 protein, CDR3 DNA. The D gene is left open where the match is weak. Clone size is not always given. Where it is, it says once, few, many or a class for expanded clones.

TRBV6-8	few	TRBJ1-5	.	CASDEIRGNQPQHF	TGTGCCAGCGATGAAATCCGGGGTAACCAGCCCCAGCATTTT
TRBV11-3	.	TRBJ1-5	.	CASSFGGDPRNQPQHF	TGTGCCAGCAGCTTTGGAGGGGACCCACGCAATCAGCCCCAGCATTTT
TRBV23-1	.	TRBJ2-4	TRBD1	CASGSGTGLKNIQYF	TGCGCCAGCGGATCCGGGACAGGGCTCAAAAACATTCAGTACTTC
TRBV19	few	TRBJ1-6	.	CASSIDPLSYNSPLHF	TGTGCCAGTAGTATAGACCCGTTGTCCTATAATTCACCCCTCCACTTT
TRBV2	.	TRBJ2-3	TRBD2	CASSEADGGATDTQYF	TGTGCCAGCAGTGAAGCAGACGGGGGGGCGACAGATACGCAGTATTTT
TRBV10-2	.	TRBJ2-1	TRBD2	CASSESASGNNEQFF	TGCGCCAGCAGTGAGTCGGCTAGCGGAAACAATGAGCAGTTCTTC
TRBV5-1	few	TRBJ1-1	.	CASSFVVGPMNTEAFF	TGCGCCAGCAGCTTTGTTGTAGGTCCCATGAACACTGAAGCTTTCTTT
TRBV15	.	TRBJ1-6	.	CATSRPDTNSPLHF	TGTGCCACCAGCAGGCCGGACACTAATTCACCCCTCCACTTT
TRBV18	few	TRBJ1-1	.	CASSPGLEIEAFF	TGTGCCAGCTCACCAGGCTTGGAGATTGAAGCTTTCTTT
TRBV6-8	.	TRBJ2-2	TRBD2	CAIGLAGGPGTGELFF	TGTGCCATCGGACTAGCGGGAGGGCCTGGCACCGGGGAGCTGTTTTTT
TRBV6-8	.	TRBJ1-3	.	CASSRIRGISGNTIYF	TGTGCCAGCAGCCGAATCCGGGGTATCTCTGGAAACACCATATATTTT
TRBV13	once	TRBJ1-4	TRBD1	CASSWDRNEKLFF	TGTGCCAGCAGCTGGGACAGAAATGAAAAACTGTTTTTT
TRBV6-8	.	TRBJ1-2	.	CASSNQEFGNGYTF	TGTGCCAGCAGTAACCAGGAGTTTGGGAATGGCTACACCTTC